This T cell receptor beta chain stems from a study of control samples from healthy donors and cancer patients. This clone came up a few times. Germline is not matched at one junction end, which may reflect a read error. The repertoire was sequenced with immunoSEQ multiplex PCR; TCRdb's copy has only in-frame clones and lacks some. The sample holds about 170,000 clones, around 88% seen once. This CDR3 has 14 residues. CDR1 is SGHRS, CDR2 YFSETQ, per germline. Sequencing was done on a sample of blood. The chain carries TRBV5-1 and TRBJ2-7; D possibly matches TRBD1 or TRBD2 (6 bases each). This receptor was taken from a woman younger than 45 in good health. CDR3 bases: TGCGCCAGCAGCTCCTTCCCAGAGGGGGGCGAGGAGTACTTC. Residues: CASSSFPEGGEEYF.